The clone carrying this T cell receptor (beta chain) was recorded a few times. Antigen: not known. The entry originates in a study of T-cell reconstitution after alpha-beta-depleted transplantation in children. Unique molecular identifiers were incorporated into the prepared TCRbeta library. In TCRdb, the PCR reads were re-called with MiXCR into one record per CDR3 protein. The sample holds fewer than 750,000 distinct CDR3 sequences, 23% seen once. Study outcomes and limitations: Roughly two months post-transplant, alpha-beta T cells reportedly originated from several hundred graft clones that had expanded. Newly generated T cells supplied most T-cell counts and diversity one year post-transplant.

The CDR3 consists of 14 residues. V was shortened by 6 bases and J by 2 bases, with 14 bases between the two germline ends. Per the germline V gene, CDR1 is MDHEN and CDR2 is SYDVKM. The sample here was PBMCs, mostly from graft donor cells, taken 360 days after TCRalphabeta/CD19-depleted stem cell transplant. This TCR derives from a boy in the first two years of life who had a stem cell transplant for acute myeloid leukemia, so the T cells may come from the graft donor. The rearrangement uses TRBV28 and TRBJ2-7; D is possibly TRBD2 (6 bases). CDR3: CASRSPRGTYEQYF. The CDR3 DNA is TGTGCCAGCAGGTCGCCACGGGGGACCTACGAGCAGTACTTC.